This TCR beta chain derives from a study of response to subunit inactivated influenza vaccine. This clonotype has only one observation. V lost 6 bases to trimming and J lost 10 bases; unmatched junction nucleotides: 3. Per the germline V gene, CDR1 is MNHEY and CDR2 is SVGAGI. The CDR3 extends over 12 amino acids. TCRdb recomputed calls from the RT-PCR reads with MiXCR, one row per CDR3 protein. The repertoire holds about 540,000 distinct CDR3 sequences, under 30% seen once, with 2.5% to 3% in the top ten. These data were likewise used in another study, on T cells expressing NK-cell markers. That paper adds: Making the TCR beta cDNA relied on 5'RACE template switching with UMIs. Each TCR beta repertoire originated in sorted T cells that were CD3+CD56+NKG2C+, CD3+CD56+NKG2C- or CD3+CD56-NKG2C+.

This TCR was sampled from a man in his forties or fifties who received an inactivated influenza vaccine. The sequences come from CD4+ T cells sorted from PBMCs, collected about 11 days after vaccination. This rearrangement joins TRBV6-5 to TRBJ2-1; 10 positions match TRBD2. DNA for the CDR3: TGTGCCAGCAGCCAACTAGCGGGAGAGCAGTTCTTC. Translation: CASSQLAGEQFF.